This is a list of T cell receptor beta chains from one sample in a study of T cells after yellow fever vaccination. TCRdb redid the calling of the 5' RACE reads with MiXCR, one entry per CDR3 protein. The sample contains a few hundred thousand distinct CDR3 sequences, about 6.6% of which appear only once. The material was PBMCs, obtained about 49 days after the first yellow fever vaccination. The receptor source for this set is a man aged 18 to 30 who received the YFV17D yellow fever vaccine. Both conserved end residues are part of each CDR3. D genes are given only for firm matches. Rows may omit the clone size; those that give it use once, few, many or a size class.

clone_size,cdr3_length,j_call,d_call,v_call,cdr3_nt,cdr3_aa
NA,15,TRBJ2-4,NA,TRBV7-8,TGTGCCAGCAGCTTAGACAGGGTTGCCAAAAACATTCAGTACTTC,CASSLDRVAKNIQYF
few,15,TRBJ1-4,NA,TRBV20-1,TGCAGTGCTAGAGATCCACGGGGAACTAATGAAAAACTGTTTTTT,CSARDPRGTNEKLFF
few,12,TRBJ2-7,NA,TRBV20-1,TGCAGTGCTAGAGAAAGTCCAGGCGAGCAGTACTTC,CSARESPGEQYF
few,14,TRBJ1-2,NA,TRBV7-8,TGTGCCAGCAGCGAGAGGGACTTGAACTATGGCTACACCTTC,CASSERDLNYGYTF
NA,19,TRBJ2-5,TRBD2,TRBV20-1,TGCAGTGCTAGAGCGGGGGGGCGGGGGGCCTTCACGTACCAAGAGACCCAGTACTTC,CSARAGGRGAFTYQETQYF
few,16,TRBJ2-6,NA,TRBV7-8,TGTGCCAGCCTGCTTCCCCCCTCGGTTGGGGCCAACGTCCTGACTTTC,CASLLPPSVGANVLTF
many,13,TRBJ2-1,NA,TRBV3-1,TGTGCCAGCAGCCAAAGACACCTAAATGAGCAGTTCTTC,CASSQRHLNEQFF
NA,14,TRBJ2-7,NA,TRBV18,TGTGCCAGCTCACCTGGGAAAGGGACGTACGAGCAGTACTTC,CASSPGKGTYEQYF
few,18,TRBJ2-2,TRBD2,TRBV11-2,TGTGCCAGCAGCTACCGGCGGACTAGCGGGGGGAACACCGGGGAGCTGTTTTTT,CASSYRRTSGGNTGELFF
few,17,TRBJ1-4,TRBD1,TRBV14,TGTGCCAGCAGCCAAAAAACAGGGGAGGGAACTAATGAAAAACTGTTTTTT,CASSQKTGEGTNEKLFF
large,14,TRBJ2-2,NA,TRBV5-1,TGCGCCAGCAGCCCAGGAATGAACACCGGGGAGCTGTTTTTT,CASSPGMNTGELFF
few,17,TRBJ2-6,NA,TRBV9,TGTGCCAGCAGCGTAGCTTTGACACTCTCTGGGGCCAACGTCCTGACTTTC,CASSVALTLSGANVLTF
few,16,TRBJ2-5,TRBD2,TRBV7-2,TGTGCCAGCAGCCCCGGACTAGCGGGGGGTAGGAAGACCCAGTACTTC,CASSPGLAGGRKTQYF
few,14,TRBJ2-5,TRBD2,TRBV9,TGTGCCAGCAGCCCGCGGGGGGCGGAAGAGACCCAGTACTTC,CASSPRGAEETQYF
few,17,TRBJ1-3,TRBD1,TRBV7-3,TGTGCCAGCAGCCAGGACAGGGAAACCTTCTCTGGAAACACCATATATTTT,CASSQDRETFSGNTIYF
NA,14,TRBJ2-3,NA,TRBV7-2,TGTGCCAGCAGCTTTAGCAGATACACAGATACGCAGTATTTT,CASSFSRYTDTQYF
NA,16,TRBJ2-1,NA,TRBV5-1,TGCGCCAGCAGCTTGGGTCGGGGGAGACTTAACAATGAGCAGTTCTTC,CASSLGRGRLNNEQFF
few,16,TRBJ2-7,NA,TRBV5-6,TGTGCCAGCAGCTTGGTTACGGGGGGCCGCTCCTACGAGCAGTACTTC,CASSLVTGGRSYEQYF
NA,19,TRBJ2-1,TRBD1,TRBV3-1,TGTGCCACCTCCCAGGGGTTGCGACAGGGGGGACTCTCCTACAATGAGCAGTTCTTC,CATSQGLRQGGLSYNEQFF
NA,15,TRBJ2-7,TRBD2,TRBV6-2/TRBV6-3,TGTGCCAGCAGTTTTCTAGCGGGGGCCTTCTACGAGCAGTACTTC,CASSFLAGAFYEQYF
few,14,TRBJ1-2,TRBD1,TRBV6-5,TGTGCCAGCAGTTCCTTCAACACAGGGGGCGGTTACACCTTC,CASSSFNTGGGYTF
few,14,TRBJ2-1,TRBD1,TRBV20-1,TGCAGGGCCTTGCAGGGGGCGACCTACAATGAGCAGTTCTTC,CRALQGATYNEQFF
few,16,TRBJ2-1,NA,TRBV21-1,TGTGCCAGCAGCAAGGGGAGCGGGGGAGATTACAATGAGCAGTTCTTC,CASSKGSGGDYNEQFF
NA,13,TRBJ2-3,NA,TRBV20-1,TGCAGTGCTAGAGATACTAACTCAGATACGCAGTATTTT,CSARDTNSDTQYF
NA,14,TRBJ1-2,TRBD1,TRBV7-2,TGTGCCAGCAGCTTAGTGGGACAGGGGCAGGGCTACACCTTC,CASSLVGQGQGYTF
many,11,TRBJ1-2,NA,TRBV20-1,TGCAGTGCTAGGCACGGGTATGGCTACACCTTC,CSARHGYGYTF
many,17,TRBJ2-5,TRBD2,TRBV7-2,TGTGCCAGCAGCCCTACCCCGACTAGCGGGGGGGAGGGGACCCAGTACTTC,CASSPTPTSGGEGTQYF
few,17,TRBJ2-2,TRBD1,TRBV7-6,TGTGCCAGCAGCTTGCTATTGACAGGGGGAACGACCGGGGAGCTGTTTTTT,CASSLLLTGGTTGELFF
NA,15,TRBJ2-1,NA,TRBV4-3,TGCGCCAGCAGCCAAGGGAGACAAACTGGGAATGAGCAGTTCTTC,CASSQGRQTGNEQFF
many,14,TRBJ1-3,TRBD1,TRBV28,TGTGCCAGCAGTGCAGGGGGCTCTGGAAACACCATATATTTT,CASSAGGSGNTIYF
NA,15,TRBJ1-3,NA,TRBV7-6,TGTGCCAGCAGCCCAACCGGGTTTTCGGGAAACACCATATATTTT,CASSPTGFSGNTIYF
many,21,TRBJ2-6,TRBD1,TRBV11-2,TGTGCCAGCAGCTTACTCGCTGCGGGACAGGGGATACCGTCTGGGGCCAACGTCCTGACTTTC,CASSLLAAGQGIPSGANVLTF
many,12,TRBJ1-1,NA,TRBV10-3,TGTGCCACCTCCGGGTTGAACACTGAAGCTTTCTTT,CATSGLNTEAFF
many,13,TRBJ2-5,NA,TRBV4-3,TGCGCCAGCAGCCGACAGGTTGGGGAGACCCAGTACTTC,CASSRQVGETQYF
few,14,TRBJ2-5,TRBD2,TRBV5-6,TGTGCCAGCAGACTCAGAGTAGCGGGGGAGACCCAGTACTTC,CASRLRVAGETQYF
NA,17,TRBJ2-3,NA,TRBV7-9,TGTGCCAGCGGAGGGGGCGTCCTTCTATCTAGCACAGATACGCAGTATTTT,CASGGGVLLSSTDTQYF
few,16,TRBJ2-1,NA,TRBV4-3,TGCGCCAGCAGCCAAGACCCGGCTGCATCCTACAATGAGCAGTTCTTC,CASSQDPAASYNEQFF
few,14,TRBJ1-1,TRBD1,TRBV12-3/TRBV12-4,TGTGCCAGCAGGTCAGGGGGCGGGAACACTGAAGCTTTCTTT,CASRSGGGNTEAFF
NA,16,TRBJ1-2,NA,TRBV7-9,TGTGCCAGCAGCTTAGTCCGGGCGCAGGCTGGGGATGGCTACACCTTC,CASSLVRAQAGDGYTF
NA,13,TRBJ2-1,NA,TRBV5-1,TGCGCCAGCAGCTCTTTCCGACCCAGTGAGCAGTTCTTC,CASSSFRPSEQFF
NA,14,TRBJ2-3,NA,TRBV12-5,TGTGCTAGTGGTTTCGCGGTCCACACAGATACGCAGTATTTT,CASGFAVHTDTQYF
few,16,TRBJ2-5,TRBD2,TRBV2,TGTGCCAGCAGGAAAGGTGCGGGGGACGGGAAAGAGACCCAGTACTTC,CASRKGAGDGKETQYF
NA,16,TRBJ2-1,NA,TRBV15,TGTGCCACCAGCAGAGAGGAAAAGCGGGCGGTTGGGGAGCAGTTCTTC,CATSREEKRAVGEQFF
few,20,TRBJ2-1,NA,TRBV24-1,TGTGCCACCAGTGACCCGGACGGCCCGTATGAATTTAACTCCTACAATGAGCAGTTCTTC,CATSDPDGPYEFNSYNEQFF
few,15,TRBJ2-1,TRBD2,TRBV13,TGTGCCAGCAGCTCCGAGCGGGGGAGGGTCAATGAGCAGTTCTTC,CASSSERGRVNEQFF
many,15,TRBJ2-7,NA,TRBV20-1,TGCAGTGCTAGAGTTAGTGGGCAGCCGAGCTACGAGCAGTACTTC,CSARVSGQPSYEQYF
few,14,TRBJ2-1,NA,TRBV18,TGTGCCAGCTCACCGACGGCAGGGAGGAATGAGCAGTTCTTC,CASSPTAGRNEQFF